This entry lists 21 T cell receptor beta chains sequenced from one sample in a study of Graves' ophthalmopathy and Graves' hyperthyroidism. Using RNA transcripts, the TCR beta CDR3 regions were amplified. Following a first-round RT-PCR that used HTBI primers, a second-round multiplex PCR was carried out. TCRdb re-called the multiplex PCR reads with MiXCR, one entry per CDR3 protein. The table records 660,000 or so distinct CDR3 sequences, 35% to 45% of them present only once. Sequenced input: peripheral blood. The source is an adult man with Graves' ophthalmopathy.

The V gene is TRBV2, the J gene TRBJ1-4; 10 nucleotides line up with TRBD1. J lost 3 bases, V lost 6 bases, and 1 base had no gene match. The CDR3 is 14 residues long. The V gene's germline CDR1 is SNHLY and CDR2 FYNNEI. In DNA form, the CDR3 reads TGTGCCAGCAGGGGGACAGGGGCTAATGAAAAACTGTTTTTT. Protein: CASRGTGANEKLFF.

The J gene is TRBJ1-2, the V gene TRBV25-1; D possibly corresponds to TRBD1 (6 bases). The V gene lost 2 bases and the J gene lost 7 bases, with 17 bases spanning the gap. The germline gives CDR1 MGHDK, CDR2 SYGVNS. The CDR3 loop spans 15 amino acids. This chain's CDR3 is CASSEAGGRETGYTF. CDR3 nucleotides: TGTGCCAGCAGTGAAGCGGGGGGCAGGGAGACTGGCTACACCTTC.

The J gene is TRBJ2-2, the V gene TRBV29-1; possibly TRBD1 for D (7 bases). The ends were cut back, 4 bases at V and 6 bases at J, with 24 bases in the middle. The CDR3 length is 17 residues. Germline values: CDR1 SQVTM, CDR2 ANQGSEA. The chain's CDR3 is CSVVGGGMGSRAGELFF. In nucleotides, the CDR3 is TGCAGCGTTGTAGGAGGGGGCATGGGATCTCGGGCCGGGGAGCTGTTTTTT.

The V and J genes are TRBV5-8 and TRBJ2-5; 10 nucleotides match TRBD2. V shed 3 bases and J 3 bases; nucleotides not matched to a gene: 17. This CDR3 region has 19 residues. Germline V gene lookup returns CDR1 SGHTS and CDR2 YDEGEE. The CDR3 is CASSWWGGGASGSKETQYF. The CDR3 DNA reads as TGTGCCAGCAGCTGGTGGGGTGGTGGAGCTAGCGGGAGTAAAGAGACCCAGTACTTC.

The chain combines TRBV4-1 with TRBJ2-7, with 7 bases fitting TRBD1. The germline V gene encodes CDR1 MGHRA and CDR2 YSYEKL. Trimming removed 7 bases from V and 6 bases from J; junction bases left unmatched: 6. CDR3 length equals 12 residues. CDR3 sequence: CASNKTGLEQYF. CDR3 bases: TGCGCCAGCAACAAGACAGGGCTCGAGCAGTACTTC.

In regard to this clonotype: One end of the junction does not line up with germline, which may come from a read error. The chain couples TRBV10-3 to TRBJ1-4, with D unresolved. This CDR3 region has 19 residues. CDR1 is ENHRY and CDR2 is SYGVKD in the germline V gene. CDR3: CASSYTLPGVLSDGEKLFF. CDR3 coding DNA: TGTGCCAGCAGTTACACTCTCCCCGGCGTTTTGAGCGATGGTGAAAAACTGTTTTTT.

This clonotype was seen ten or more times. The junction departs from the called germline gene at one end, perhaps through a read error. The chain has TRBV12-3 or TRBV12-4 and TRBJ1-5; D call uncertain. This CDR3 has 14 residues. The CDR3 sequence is CASSLGASNQPQHF. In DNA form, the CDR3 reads TGTGCCAGCAGCTTAGGCGCTAGCAATCAGCCCCAGCATTTT.

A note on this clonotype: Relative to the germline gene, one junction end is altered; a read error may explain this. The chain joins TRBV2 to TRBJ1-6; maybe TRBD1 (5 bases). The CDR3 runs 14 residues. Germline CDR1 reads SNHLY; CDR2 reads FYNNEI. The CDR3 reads CASNEPRVYAPLHF. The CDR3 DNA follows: TGTGCCAGCAATGAACCCAGGGTGTATGCACCCCTCCACTTT.

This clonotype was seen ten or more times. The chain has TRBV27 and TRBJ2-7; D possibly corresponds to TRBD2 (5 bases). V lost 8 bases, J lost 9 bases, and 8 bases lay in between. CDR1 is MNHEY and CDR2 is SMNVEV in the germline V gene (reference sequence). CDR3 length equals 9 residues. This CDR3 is CASGEGQYF. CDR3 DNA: TGTGCCAGCGGTGAGGGGCAGTACTTC.

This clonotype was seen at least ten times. For the CDR3, the DNA is TGTGCCAGCAGCTTAGGGCCACGCTCCTATAATTCACCCCTCCACTTT. As protein: CASSLGPRSYNSPLHF. The chain carries TRBV7-3 and TRBJ1-6; D is uncertain. Germline loops: CDR1 SGHTA, CDR2 FQGTGA. The CDR3 consists of 16 residues. Trimming left V 2 bases short and J 0 bases short, with 8 bases between.

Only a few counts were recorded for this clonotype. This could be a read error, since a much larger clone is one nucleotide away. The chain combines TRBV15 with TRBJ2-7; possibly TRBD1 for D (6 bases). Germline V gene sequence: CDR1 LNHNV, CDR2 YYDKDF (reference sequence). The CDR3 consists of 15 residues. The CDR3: CATSRDRTVVYGQYF. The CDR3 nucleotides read TGTGCCACCAGCAGAGATCGGACAGTGGTTTACGGGCAGTACTTC. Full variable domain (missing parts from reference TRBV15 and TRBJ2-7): DAMVIQNPRYQVTQFGKPVTLSCSQTLNHNVMYWYQQKSSQAPKLLFHYYDKDFNNEADTPDNFQSRRPNTSFCFLDIRSPGLGDTAMYLCATSRDRTVVYGQYFGPGTRLTVT.

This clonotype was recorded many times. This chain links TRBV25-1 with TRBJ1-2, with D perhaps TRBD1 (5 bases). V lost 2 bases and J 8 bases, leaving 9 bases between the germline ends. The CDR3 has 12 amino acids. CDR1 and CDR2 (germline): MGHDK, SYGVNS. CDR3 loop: CASSEVGRGYTF. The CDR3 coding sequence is TGTGCCAGCAGTGAAGTGGGGCGAGGCTACACCTTC.

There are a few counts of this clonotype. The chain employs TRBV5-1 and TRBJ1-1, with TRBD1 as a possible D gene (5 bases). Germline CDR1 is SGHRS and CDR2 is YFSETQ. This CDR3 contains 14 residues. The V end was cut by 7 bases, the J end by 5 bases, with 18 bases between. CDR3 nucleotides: TGCGCCAGCGAACAAAACGGGGGGGGAACTGAAGCTTTCTTT. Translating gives CASEQNGGGTEAFF.

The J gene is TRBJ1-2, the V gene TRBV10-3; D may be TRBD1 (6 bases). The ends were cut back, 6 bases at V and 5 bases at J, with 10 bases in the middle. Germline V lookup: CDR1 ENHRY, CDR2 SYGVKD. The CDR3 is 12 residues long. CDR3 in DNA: TGTGCCATCAGAACAACAGGGTATGGCTACACCTTC. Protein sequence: CAIRTTGYGYTF.

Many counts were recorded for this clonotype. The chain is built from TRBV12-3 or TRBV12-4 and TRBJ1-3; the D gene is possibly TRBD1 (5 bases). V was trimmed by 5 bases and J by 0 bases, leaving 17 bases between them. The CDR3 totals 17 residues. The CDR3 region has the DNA TGTGCCAGCAGTGCCCGGGGCAGGATCAACTCTGGAAACACCATATATTTT. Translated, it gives CASSARGRINSGNTIYF.

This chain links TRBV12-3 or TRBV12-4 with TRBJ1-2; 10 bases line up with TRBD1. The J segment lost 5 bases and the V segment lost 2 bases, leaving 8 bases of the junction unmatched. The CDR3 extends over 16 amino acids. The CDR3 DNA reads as TGTGCCAGCAGTTTATCAGAGACAGGGGGCTTTTATGGCTACACCTTC. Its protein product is CASSLSETGGFYGYTF.

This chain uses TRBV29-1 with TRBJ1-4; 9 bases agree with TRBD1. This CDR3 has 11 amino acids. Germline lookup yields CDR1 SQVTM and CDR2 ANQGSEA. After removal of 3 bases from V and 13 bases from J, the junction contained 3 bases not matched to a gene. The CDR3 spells CSVDTGGRLFF. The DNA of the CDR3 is TGCAGCGTTGATACAGGGGGCCGACTGTTTTTT.

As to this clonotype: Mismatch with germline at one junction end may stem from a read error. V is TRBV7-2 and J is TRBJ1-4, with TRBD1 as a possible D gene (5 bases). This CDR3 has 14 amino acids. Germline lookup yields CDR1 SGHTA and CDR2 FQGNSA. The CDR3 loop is CASSGGTFNGKLFF. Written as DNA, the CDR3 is TGTGCCAGCAGTGGGGGAACCTTTAATGGAAAACTGTTTTTT.

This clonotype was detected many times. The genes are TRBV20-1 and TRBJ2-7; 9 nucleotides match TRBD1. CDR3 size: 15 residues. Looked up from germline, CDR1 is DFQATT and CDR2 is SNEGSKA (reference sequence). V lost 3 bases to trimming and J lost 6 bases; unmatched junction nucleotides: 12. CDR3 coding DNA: TGCAGTGCTAGCCCGGAACCGGGACAGGGCCTCGAGCAGTACTTC. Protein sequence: CSASPEPGQGLEQYF.

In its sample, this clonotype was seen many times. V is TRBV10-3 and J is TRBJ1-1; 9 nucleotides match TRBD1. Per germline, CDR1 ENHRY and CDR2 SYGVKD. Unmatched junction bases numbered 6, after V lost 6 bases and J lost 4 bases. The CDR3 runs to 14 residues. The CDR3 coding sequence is TGTGCCATCAGCGAGAAGACAGGGGGCACTGAAGCTTTCTTT. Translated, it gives CAISEKTGGTEAFF.

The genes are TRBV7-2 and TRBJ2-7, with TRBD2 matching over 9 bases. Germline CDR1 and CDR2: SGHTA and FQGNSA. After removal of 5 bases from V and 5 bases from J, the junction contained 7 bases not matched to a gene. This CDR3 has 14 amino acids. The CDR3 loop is CASSPRGGSDEQYF. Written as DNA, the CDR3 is TGTGCCAGCAGCCCGCGGGGGGGGAGTGACGAGCAGTACTTC.